This T cell receptor beta chain was identified during a study of blood T cell repertoires in COVID-19. Study in general: Sites across the United States, Italy and Spain contributed samples from acute and convalescent COVID-19. In each case, the material was cDNA or gDNA derived from T cells, B-cell-depleted T cells, or PBMCs.

Germline loops: CDR1 LGHDT, CDR2 YNNKEL (reference sequence). This CDR3 spans 17 amino acids. V shed 1 base and J 4 bases; nucleotides not matched to a gene: 11. Original methodology: The assay estimated nucleated cells by amplifying reference gene primers. This table comes from immunoSEQ multiplex PCR, and its TCRdb copy is limited to in-frame clones, with some not included. V, J and clone size are taken as reported in that table, and D and trimming were inferred from the DNA itself. This table holds 35,000 to 45,000 clones, about 87% found once. This TCR was recovered from a human donor in a cohort sampled during active COVID-19. The chain links TRBV3-1 (or the pseudogene TRBV3-2) to TRBJ2-5, with 8 bases fitting TRBD2. The source material was peripheral blood. This CDR3 reads CASSQAVPGGPPETQYF. DNA for the CDR3: TGTGCCAGCAGCCAAGCTGTGCCGGGGGGGCCCCCAGAGACCCAGTACTTC.